The clone carrying this T cell receptor (beta chain) appeared many times. What it binds is not known. The CDR3 is 14 residues long. The germline V gene encodes CDR1 MDHEN and CDR2 SYDVKM. The V and J ends lost 8 bases and 2 bases respectively, with 15 bases between them. The record originates from a study of Graves' ophthalmopathy and Graves' hyperthyroidism. Study-level findings and limits: Most thyroid-expanded clonotypes exceeding 0.001 frequency were also found in blood.

RNA transcripts were the template, and TCR beta CDR3 regions were amplified from them. Amplification began with first-round RT-PCR using HTBI primers, then second-round multiplex PCR was performed. TCRdb ran MiXCR on the multiplex PCR reads and lists one entry per CDR3 protein. The sample carries roughly 400,000 distinct CDR3 sequences, 18% recorded once. Ophthalmopathy-affected donors exhibited moderate-to-severe activity, CAS ≥3, NOSPECS ≥4, and duration under 3 months. Around 10 ml of fresh blood yielded the PBMCs by density gradient. This chain links TRBV28 with TRBJ1-1; the D gene is possibly TRBD1 (6 bases). The sample taken for sequencing was peripheral blood. The TCR comes from a woman under 30 with Graves' ophthalmopathy. Here the CDR3 DNA reads TGTGCCAGCCGTAAGGGCGGGGGCAACACTGAAGCTTTCTTT. This codes for CASRKGGGNTEAFF.